This T cell receptor (beta chain) comes out of a study of response to subunit inactivated influenza vaccine. Study results and caveats: Every seasonal influenza vaccination brings in few new T cells, the authors suggested.

There are 19 residues in the CDR3. After removal of 5 bases from V and 2 bases from J, the junction contained 19 bases not matched to a gene. Germline V gene data show CDR1 as KGHDR and CDR2 as SFDVKD. This clonotype was detected ten times or more. Its cognate antigen is unknown. TCRdb recomputed calls from the RT-PCR reads with MiXCR, one row per CDR3 protein. The sample has more than 700,000 distinct CDR3 sequences, roughly 20% seen once. The clonotype was recovered from a man aged 45-65 years who received an inactivated influenza vaccine. The chain recombines TRBV24-1 with TRBJ2-5; TRBD1 matches 7 bases. Sequenced material: PBMCs from blood, taken more than 4 days after vaccination. The CDR3 coding sequence is TGTGCCACCAGTGCCCGACCAGGACAGGCAGGAAGGTCGCAAGAGACCCAGTACTTC. Translation: CATSARPGQAGRSQETQYF.